This T cell receptor (beta chain) was observed in a study of radiation and T cells in renal cell carcinoma (dated by TCRdb to about 2020). A note on the overall study: Samples were obtained from a clinical trial, in which 15 Gy stereotactic body radiation therapy was delivered to primary renal cell carcinomas and nephrectomy was performed 4 weeks later. In the 53 samples combined, 4,016,671 unique CDR3 nucleotide sequences were found, encoding 2 million to 3 million unique CDR3 amino acid sequences. TCR beta sequencing covered 50 to 55 samples in total, comprising approximately 26 tumors and around 27 peripheral blood samples. General conclusions and limits of the study: Effects of radiation dose or scheduling on the TCR repertoire could not be addressed with the single-armed trial design. Because pretreatment tumor biopsies were not available, the baseline intratumoral presence of clonotypes could not be determined. Tracking of blood repertoire dynamics stopped at roughly four weeks after treatment, with no follow-up past that point. An increase in top tumor clonotypes in blood was observed from baseline to 2 weeks post-radiation, followed by contraction by 4 weeks, which was taken to suggest transient expansion of tumor-resident clones.

Points on this clone: It lacks a known antigen. No much larger clone exists at a distance of one base, and base qualities are not known.

Germline trimming amounts to 6 bases on V and 3 bases on J, with 13 as the count of junction bases outside the gene matches. The CDR3 runs 17 residues from the cysteine to the phenylalanine. Only the CDR3 DNA stays, 51 bases, in frame from base 1. CDR1 ENHRY and CDR2 SYGVKD are derived from the germline V gene. TCR beta libraries were generated from genomic DNA with the immunoSEQ kit, following the manufacturer's recommendations. To prepare libraries, a first multiplex PCR with proprietary primers was run, followed by a second PCR that added unique barcodes, and a bead cleanup was done after each round. Each sample batch included a kit-provided positive control reaction and a negative control reaction. The final libraries underwent checking on an Agilent 4200 TapeStation D1000 ScreenTape, volumetric pooling, and quantification by qPCR. Sequencing was performed on an Illumina NextSeq500 using a MidOutput 150-cycle cartridge, with 156 Read1 cycles, 15 Index1 cycles, and the kit custom primers. The pooled library was loaded at around 1.1 pM with around 20% PhiX control spiked in. The study's processing was this. Vendor-processed data were analyzed in R, and a clonotype was defined as all T cells sharing the same CDR3 nucleotide sequence. In the clone abundance analyses, frequencies in each sample were normalized to that sample's 10,000 most abundant clones. Public T cell clones, which averaged fewer than five per sample, were removed prior to analysis. An abundance difference of at least 32-fold between compartments was the criterion for calling clonotypes tumor-enriched or baseline blood-enriched. A beta-binomial differential abundance model was used to identify clonotypes that expanded or contracted between blood time points. Tumor-blood repertoire similarity was measured with the Baroni-Urbani and Buser coefficient, and groups were compared using two-tailed Wilcoxon tests in R. TCRdb took over this immuneACCESS table, retaining in-frame rearrangements with V and J assigned. Such tables are incomplete; in checked studies, under half of the missing clones stem from an unresolved V gene, and the remainder is unexplained. The D gene and trimming were derived from the DNA, and the V and J assignments and clone size from that table. Recorded for this sample are around 60,000 clones; around three quarters of them occurred a single time. Approximately 7% of the sample belongs to the ten largest clones.

Interpreted using the paper, the time point label stands for: blood 2 weeks post-SBRT. The treatment or condition label, as the study defines it: 15 Gy SBRT to primary tumor, nephrectomy 4 weeks later. To follow tumor-enriched clonotypes, peripheral blood was collected serially from radiation-treated patients at baseline and again at 2 weeks and 4 weeks after SBRT. All patients had renal cell carcinoma with clear cell pathology. Genomic DNA for TCR sequencing was prepared using the QIAamp DNA Blood Mini Kit (Qiagen). The analyses included only samples that passed all quality control checks. The sample in question was blood, obtained from a patient whose treatment included radiotherapy and nephrectomy. Recombination connected TRBV10-3 to TRBJ1-1, with 10 bases aligning to TRBD1. The receptor comes from a man aged 55-75 years with renal cell carcinoma. DNA sequence: TGTGCCATCAGAGGCGGGACAGGGGCTGGAGGGGACACTGAAGCTTTCTTT. Its product reads: CAIRGGTGAGGDTEAFF.